The 27 T cell receptor beta chains reported below all come from one sample, sequenced in a study of post-analysis software for immune sequencing data (dated by TCRdb to about 2015). These receptors lack a known antigen. The investigation overall reported the following: Patients showed significantly higher frequencies than controls for roughly 5 TRBV segments, among them TRBV5-6, TRBV5-1 and TRBV20-1.

The library was built by means of PCR. Instrument used: Illumina HiSeq 2500. To reduce PCR and sequencing biases, unique molecular identifiers were incorporated into the TCR beta cDNA libraries. In-frame beta chains were kept once TCRdb had trimmed the public reads at Q25 with fastp and called clones with MiXCR. Records with the same CDR3 protein are collapsed into one entry carrying the most frequent genes and DNA. The table for this sample lists 250,000 to 300,000 distinct CDR3 sequences; 36% of them were counted only once. The top ten hold around 4.7% of the sample. The sequencing input was blood. The origin of the receptors is a girl aged 10 to 17 with multiple sclerosis.

There are many counts of this clonotype. The chain links TRBV12-3 or TRBV12-4 to TRBJ1-5; possible D gene TRBD1, 5 bases. The CDR3 extends over 15 amino acids. V was cut by 1 base and J by 5 bases, with 12 bases left in between. The CDR3 region has the DNA TGTGCCAGCAGTTTAGGCAGGGCCAGGGATCAGCCCCAGCATTTT. This translates into CASSLGRARDQPQHF.

This clonotype has a count of ten or more. The V call is TRBV7-2, the J call TRBJ2-5; D unresolved. Deletions cut 2 bases from V and 5 bases from J, with 3 bases between. This CDR3 comprises 11 residues. The germline V gene encodes CDR1 SGHTA and CDR2 FQGNSA. The CDR3 spells CASSLMETQYF. The CDR3 region has the DNA TGTGCCAGCAGCTTAATGGAGACCCAGTACTTC.

The chain employs TRBV5-1 and TRBJ2-3; D not certain. The CDR3 covers 12 residues. CDR1 is SGHRS and CDR2 is YFSETQ in the germline V gene. V was shortened by 3 bases and J by 5 bases, with 7 bases between the two germline ends. The CDR3: CASSSSIDTQYF. The CDR3 DNA reads as TGCGCCAGCAGCTCCAGTATAGATACGCAGTATTTT.

This clonotype was picked up one time. This may be a read error: a much more frequent sequence differs by one nucleotide. The chain is built from TRBV7-9 and TRBJ2-7; D may be TRBD1 (6 bases). From germline, CDR1 is SEHNR and CDR2 FQNEAQ (reference sequence). The CDR3 consists of 16 residues. CDR3 protein: CASSPRGGRRSYEQCF. The CDR3 DNA is TGTGCCAGCAGCCCCCGAGGGGGAAGGAGGTCCTACGAGCAGTGCTTC.

The gene calls are TRBV20-1 and TRBJ2-7; D could derive from TRBD1 or TRBD2 (5 bases each). The J call may be incorrect, as the DNA end agrees better with TRBJ2-5. The CDR3 has 15 amino acids. Germline loops: CDR1 DFQATT, CDR2 SNEGSKA (reference sequence). CDR3 in DNA: TGCAGTGCTAGAGACCGCGCGAGCTGGGACGGGACCCAGTACTTC. This sequence encodes CSARDRASWDGTQYF.

With regard to this clonotype: With a much larger clone just one base away, this may be a read error. This chain connects TRBV25-1 to TRBJ1-2; no firm D call. Germline values: CDR1 MGHDK, CDR2 SYGVNS. Trimming took off 1 base at V and 9 bases at J, with 12 bases between the two ends. CDR3 length: 13 amino acids. CDR3 loop: CASSELGIRSYTF. The CDR3 DNA is TGTGCCAGCAGTGAATTAGGGATTCGGAGCTACACCTTC.

To note about this clonotype: Just one base apart from a much larger clone, this may be a read error. The chain carries TRBV20-1 and TRBJ1-1; the D is unclear. The germline V gene has CDR1 DFQATT and CDR2 SNEGSKA (reference sequence). The CDR3 is 13 residues long. CDR3 bases: TGCAGTGCTACCCAATCCGTGAACGCTGAAGCTTTCTTT. Translated, it gives CSATQSVNAEAFF.

Remarks on this clonotype: This clone may be a read error of a much larger clone one base away. This is likely a read error, given that the CDR3 carries no conserved phenylalanine or tryptophan at its end. This chain joins TRBV4-1 and TRBJ1-5; 10 bases are a match to TRBD1. The CDR3 has 17 amino acids. The V segment lost 1 base and the J segment 6 bases; nucleotides outside the gene matches: 9. Germline assignment: CDR1 MGHRA and CDR2 YSYEKL. This chain's CDR3 is CASSQGSRQGAIQPQHV. The CDR3 DNA is TGCGCCAGCAGCCAAGGAAGTAGACAGGGGGCCATTCAGCCCCAGCATGTT.

The rearrangement uses TRBV12-3 or TRBV12-4 and TRBJ1-6; D is undetermined. This CDR3 comprises 19 residues. Between the trimmed V and J ends, which lost 3 bases and 2 bases, there was a span of 20 bases. The CDR3 coding sequence is TGTGCCAGCAGTTTGCGGAGGGCCTTGGGAGAGCCCTATAATTCACCCCTCCACTTT. This encodes CASSLRRALGEPYNSPLHF.

This clonotype was recorded at least ten times. J is TRBJ2-7 and V is TRBV12-3 or TRBV12-4; D might be TRBD2 (5 bases). The V end lost 6 bases, the J end lost 7 bases, and 16 bases lay between the germline ends. CDR3 length: 13 residues. The CDR3 is CASSLRGAEEQYF. For the CDR3, the DNA is TGTGCCAGCAGCCTCCGGGGAGCTGAAGAGCAGTACTTC.

Many counts were recorded for this clonotype. V and J are TRBV29-1 and TRBJ2-1, with no clear D. The germline gives CDR1 SQVTM, CDR2 ANQGSEA. This CDR3 is built from 13 residues. V lost 5 bases to trimming and J lost 5 bases, with 13 bases between them. CDR3 bases: TGCAGCGTTCGTCAGCCTGCTGACAATGAGCAGTTCTTC. This gives the protein CSVRQPADNEQFF.

As regards this clonotype: It may be a read error: a sequence one base away is much more abundant. The chain is built from TRBV7-9 and TRBJ1-6; D remains ambiguous. CDR1 and CDR2 (germline): SEHNR, FQNEAQ (reference sequence). CDR3 length equals 13 residues. CDR3: CASSFLGDSPPHF. The CDR3 coding sequence is TGTGCCAGCAGCTTCCTTGGGGATTCACCCCCCCACTTT.

This clonotype was counted between two and nine times. A much more abundant neighbour one base away suggests this may be a read error. This chain joins TRBV7-2 and TRBJ2-7; 8 bases match TRBD1. Germline trimming cut 2 bases from V and 7 bases from J; bases unmatched to any gene: 7. In germline, CDR1 is SGHTA, CDR2 FQGNSA. The CDR3 totals 14 residues. The CDR3 bases are TGTGCCAGCAGCTTACAGGGGGCCGGCGATGAGCAGTACTTC. Residues: CASSLQGAGDEQYF.

The chain is built from TRBV20-1 and TRBJ1-1; possibly TRBD1 for D (6 bases). CDR1 DFQATT and CDR2 SNEGSKA come from the germline V gene (reference sequence). There are 13 residues in the CDR3. The V end lost 3 bases, the J end lost 7 bases, and 15 bases lay between the germline ends. The CDR3 is CSASPGQLIEAFF. CDR3 DNA sequence: TGCAGTGCTAGCCCGGGACAACTTATTGAAGCTTTCTTT.

Details on this clonotype: Possible read error: a much larger clone is one base away. The chain couples TRBV20-1 to TRBJ1-1, with D uncertain. The CDR3 runs 13 residues. The germline V gene has CDR1 DFQATT and CDR2 SNEGSKA (reference sequence). Written as DNA, the CDR3 is TGCAGTGCTAGAGAGGCCTCTGGCACTGAAGTTTTCTTT. It translates to CSAREASGTEVFF.

This chain connects TRBV28 to TRBJ1-6, with TRBD1 identical over 9 bases. CDR1 MDHEN and CDR2 SYDVKM come from the germline V gene. Unmatched junction bases numbered 8, after V lost 5 bases and J lost 9 bases. CDR3 size: 15 residues. CDR3 sequence reads: CASSTPGQGFSPLHF. The DNA for the CDR3 is TGTGCCAGCAGTACCCCGGGACAGGGCTTTTCACCCCTCCACTTT.

This clonotype was seen repeatedly, ten times or more. The chain combines TRBV29-1 with TRBJ1-6, with 10 bases identical to TRBD1. V was pared by 7 bases and J by 7 bases, with 7 bases of the junction left unmatched. Germline V gene sequence: CDR1 SQVTM, CDR2 ANQGSEA. CDR3 length equals 14 residues. The CDR3: CSARTGGENSPLHF. In DNA, the CDR3 is TGCAGCGCCCGGACAGGGGGAGAAAATTCACCCCTCCACTTT. The full variable domain, completed using reference TRBV29-1 and TRBJ1-6, is SAVISQKPSRDICQRGTSLTIQCQVDSQVTMMFWYRQQPGQSLTLIATANQGSEATYESGFVIDKFPISRPNLTFSTLTVSNMSPEDSSIYLCSARTGGENSPLHFGNGTRLTVT.

This clonotype was counted between two and nine times. Since a much larger clone is just one base distant, this may be a read error. The rearrangement uses TRBV4-1 and TRBJ1-2, with D possibly being TRBD1 (5 bases). V gave up 2 bases and J gave up 5 bases, with 15 bases separating them. This CDR3 spans 15 amino acids. Germline V lookup: CDR1 MGHRA, CDR2 YSYEKL. CDR3 DNA: TGCGCCAGCAGCCAACCCACCTCAGGGAGTTATGGCTACACCTTC. Translated: CASSQPTSGSYGYTF.

This clonotype was counted at least ten times. V is TRBV7-2 and J is TRBJ1-6; 8 nucleotides line up with TRBD1. The CDR3 contains 14 residues. J gave up 7 bases and V 5 bases, and 4 bases lay outside the gene matches. Germline V gene lookup returns CDR1 SGHTA and CDR2 FQGNSA. The CDR3 region has the DNA TGTGCCAGCAGCACCGGGACAGGCAATTCACCCCTCCACTTT. It encodes CASSTGTGNSPLHF.

Comments on this clonotype: At one end the junction does not follow the germline gene, possibly because of a read error. J is TRBJ2-1 and V is TRBV7-9; 7 bases align to TRBD2. The end of the DNA is better explained by TRBJ2-7, so the J call may be wrong. Germline CDR1 reads SEHNR; CDR2 reads FQNEAQ (reference sequence). The CDR3 is 13 residues long. The CDR3 DNA reads as TGTGCCGGCAGCGGGATCCCCTACAATGAGCAGTACTTC. Translating gives CAGSGIPYNEQYF.

This chain connects TRBV19 to TRBJ1-1; D is uncertain. CDR1 is LNHDA, CDR2 SQIVND, per germline (reference sequence). The CDR3 runs 14 residues. Trimming cost V 5 bases and J 5 bases, with 15 bases left between them. CDR3 loop: CASSLTVRNTEAFF. CDR3 DNA: TGTGCCAGTAGTTTAACAGTCCGGAATACTGAAGCTTTCTTT.

This clonotype has only a few counts. This may be a read error, as it is one base from a much larger clone. This chain connects TRBV29-1 to TRBJ2-7, with 8 bases aligning to TRBD1. This CDR3 comprises 13 residues. Germline CDR1 SQVTM, CDR2 ANQGSEA. V lost 7 bases to trimming and J lost 7 bases; unmatched junction nucleotides: 12. The CDR3 DNA reads TGCAGCGGCGACAGGGGAACGTACAATGAGCAGTACTTC. Amino acid sequence: CSGDRGTYNEQYF.

This clonotype has only a few counts. The V gene is TRBV4-2, the J gene TRBJ2-5; 8 bases are shared with TRBD1. Trimming removed 3 bases from V and 5 bases from J; junction bases left unmatched: 8. This CDR3 has 15 amino acids. CDR1 is LGHNA, CDR2 YNFKEQ, per germline. CDR3 amino acids: CASSQRTGTRETQYF. In DNA form, the CDR3 reads TGTGCCAGCAGCCAGCGGACAGGGACCCGGGAGACCCAGTACTTC.

J is TRBJ2-1 and V is TRBV5-4, with D perhaps matching TRBD1 (6 bases). The closer fit of TRBJ2-7 to the DNA end suggests the J call may be wrong. This CDR3 comprises 15 residues. Germline V gene sequence: CDR1 SGHNT, CDR2 YYREEE (reference sequence). CDR3 amino acids: CASSSRTVSYNEQYF. CDR3 coding DNA: TGTGCCAGCAGCTCCCGGACAGTGTCCTACAATGAGCAGTACTTC.

The rearrangement joins TRBV27 to TRBJ2-3; D possibly corresponds to TRBD1 (5 bases). The V gene lost 2 bases and the J gene lost 1 base, with 10 bases spanning the gap. The germline gives CDR1 MNHEY, CDR2 SMNVEV (reference sequence). The CDR3 contains 15 residues. The CDR3 spells CASSLIKQGTDTQYF. DNA of the CDR3: TGTGCCAGCAGTTTAATTAAACAGGGCACAGATACGCAGTATTTT.

V usage is TRBV7-9 and J usage is TRBJ2-5, with 10 bases fitting TRBD2. J was trimmed by 9 bases and V by 10 bases; bases with no gene match: 17. Germline loops: CDR1 SEHNR, CDR2 FQNEAQ (reference sequence). The CDR3 contains 15 residues. The CDR3 sequence: CANQTSGGASEAQYF. CDR3 nucleotides: TGTGCCAACCAAACGAGCGGGGGGGCCTCTGAGGCCCAGTACTTC.

About this clonotype: An end of the junction does not agree with germline; a read error may underlie this. The V and J genes are TRBV20-1 and TRBJ2-7, with 7 bases matching TRBD2. The CDR3 sequence is 16 residues long. Per germline, CDR1 DFQATT and CDR2 SNEGSKA (reference sequence). The CDR3: CSASTGLPRSSCEQYF. The CDR3 region has the DNA TGCAGTGCTTCTACGGGACTACCGAGGAGCTCCTGCGAGCAGTACTTC.